The sequence of this T cell receptor beta chain was determined in a study of beta chain features in type 1 diabetes. The study's findings and limits: Shorter TCRB CDR3s, moderately but significantly so, were found in Type 1 diabetes patients in all four CD4+ subsets.

Expressed TCRB transcripts got sequenced, as all isolated RNA was reverse transcribed. This table comes from immunoSEQ multiplex PCR, and its TCRdb copy is limited to in-frame clones, with some not included. The sample shows a few hundred thousand clones, approximately 15% of them seen only once. Via CD45RO/CCR7/CD25/CD127/CD95/CD27, cells of the CD4+ naive, central memory, regulatory and stem cell-like memory subsets were sorted. This CDR3 spans 14 amino acids. V was pared by 5 bases and J by 8 bases, with 19 bases between. Germline lookup yields CDR1 SGDLS and CDR2 YYNGEE. Notes on this clone: As yet, its antigen is unknown.

Sequenced sample: naive CD4+ T cells from blood. This clonotype originated in a man aged 25 to 40 with type 1 diabetes. The V gene is TRBV9, the J gene TRBJ2-5; perhaps TRBD2 as D (5 bases). CDR3 amino acids: CASSPGVQEGTQYF. Written as DNA, the CDR3 is TGTGCCAGCAGTCCCGGGGTGCAAGAGGGCACCCAGTACTTC.